Below, 23 T cell receptor beta chains from the same sample are listed, as sequenced in a study of identifying expanded T cells in peripheral blood. Sequencing used immunoSEQ multiplex PCR; TCRdb keeps in-frame clones, though not all of them. This sample has about 110,000 clones, with 88% found just once. Sequencing used blood. The receptor set was obtained from a person between 18 and 69 years old in good health.

The V gene is TRBV5-1, the J gene TRBJ2-5; D call uncertain. The CDR3 has 12 amino acids. V gave up 0 bases and J gave up 3 bases, with 3 bases separating them. Per germline, CDR1 SGHRS and CDR2 YFSETQ. Here the CDR3 reads CASSLVKETQYF. CDR3 bases: TGCGCCAGCAGCTTGGTGAAAGAGACCCAGTACTTC. Drawing the rest from reference TRBV5-1 and TRBJ2-5, the complete variable domain is KAGVTQTPRYLIKTRGQQVTLSCSPISGHRSVSWYQQTPGQGLQFLFEYFSETQRNKGNFPGRFSGRQFSNSRSEMNVSTLELGDSALYLCASSLVKETQYFGPGTRLLVL.

In this sample, this clone turned up a few times. J is TRBJ2-1 and V is TRBV6-5; 8 positions match TRBD2. This CDR3 comprises 16 residues. The V gene end was trimmed by 0 bases and the J gene end by 6 bases; junction bases not matched to a gene: 7. CDR1 and CDR2 (germline): MNHEY, SVGAGI. For the CDR3, the DNA is TGTGCCAGCAGTTACTCGACGGGGGGGCGAGCCAATGAGCAGTTCTTC. Translated: CASSYSTGGRANEQFF.

CDR3 in DNA: TGCGCCAGCAGCTTGTCAACCGGGACTAGCGGTTACAATGAGCAGTTCTTC. Translating gives CASSLSTGTSGYNEQFF. The rearrangement joins TRBV5-1 to TRBJ2-1; 11 bases match TRBD2. Germline loops: CDR1 SGHRS, CDR2 YFSETQ. Germline trimming cut 1 base from V and 4 bases from J; bases unmatched to any gene: 7. CDR3 length: 17 residues.

This clone was picked up a small number of times. The identical CDR3 is also encoded by other nucleotide sequences in the sample. The rearrangement links TRBV18 to TRBJ2-5, with D unresolved. CDR3 size: 11 residues. V was clipped by 2 bases and J by 3 bases, with 1 base between them. From germline, CDR1 is KGHSH and CDR2 LQKENI. CDR3 residues: CASSPKETQYF. DNA for the CDR3: TGTGCCAGCTCACCAAAAGAGACCCAGTACTTC.

The chain recombines TRBV6-6 with TRBJ2-7; TRBD1 matches 10 bases. The length of the CDR3 is 16 residues. Germline V gene lookup returns CDR1 MNHNY and CDR2 SVGAGI (reference sequence). V lost 6 bases and J lost 0; bases outside the gene matches: 8. The CDR3 coding sequence is TGTGCCAGCAGGACAGGGGGCTTTTCAATCTCCTACGAGCAGTACTTC. This translates into CASRTGGFSISYEQYF.

V usage is TRBV11-3 and J usage is TRBJ2-5; perhaps TRBD1 as D (6 bases). Germline CDR1 SGHNT, CDR2 YENEEA. This CDR3 is 14 amino acids long. The V gene lost 5 bases and the J gene lost 3 bases, with 13 bases spanning the gap. CDR3 region: CASSIRGPEETQYF. The CDR3 DNA is TGTGCCAGCAGCATCAGGGGACCGGAAGAGACCCAGTACTTC.

J is TRBJ1-2 and V is TRBV7-9, with 7 bases matching TRBD1. Germline assignment: CDR1 SEHNR and CDR2 FQNEAQ (reference sequence). V dropped 1 base and J dropped 8; count of bases not matched to a gene: 7. The CDR3 loop spans 14 amino acids. CDR3 amino acids: CASSLETDRVGYTF. In DNA, the CDR3 is TGTGCCAGCAGCTTAGAAACCGACAGGGTCGGCTACACCTTC.

CDR3 in amino acids: CASSLARDRSNTEAFF. CDR3 in DNA: TGCGCCAGCAGCTTGGCCCGGGACAGAAGTAACACTGAAGCTTTCTTT. The gene calls are TRBV5-1 and TRBJ1-1, with 7 bases fitting TRBD1. The CDR3 has 16 residues. With 0 bases clipped from V and 2 bases from J, the junction kept 7 bases outside the gene matches. Germline V CDR1 and CDR2: SGHRS, YFSETQ.

The chain uses TRBV5-1 and TRBJ2-5, with 7 nucleotides matching TRBD2. This CDR3 contains 15 residues. Germline-derived CDR1 and CDR2 are SGHRS and YFSETQ. J was trimmed by 5 bases and V by 3 bases; bases with no gene match: 10. The CDR3 spells CASSSGTTRRETQYF. The CDR3 nucleotides are TGCGCCAGCAGCTCCGGGACTACCAGGCGGGAGACCCAGTACTTC.

The chain's CDR3 is CASSLEPRTSGGALETQYF. The CDR3 DNA sequence: TGTGCCAGCAGCTTAGAACCGAGGACTAGCGGGGGGGCCCTGGAGACCCAGTACTTC. The rearrangement uses TRBV7-2 and TRBJ2-5; 15 positions match TRBD2. Looked up from germline, CDR1 is SGHTA and CDR2 is FQGNSA. V gave up 1 base and J gave up 5 bases; unmatched junction bases: 11. CDR3 length: 19 amino acids.

This clone was seen a few times. The chain has TRBV4-2 and TRBJ1-1, with D unclear. CDR1 is LGHNA and CDR2 is YNFKEQ in the germline V gene. The CDR3 is 12 residues long. V was trimmed by 1 base and J by 8 bases, leaving 8 bases between them. CDR3 in DNA: TGTGCCAGCAGCCAAGGTCGCAGGGAAGCTTTCTTT. Translated, it gives CASSQGRREAFF.

This chain connects TRBV5-1 to TRBJ2-7; D not certain. The CDR3 length is 16 residues. Germline lookup yields CDR1 SGHRS and CDR2 YFSETQ. Trimming removed 1 base from V and 0 bases from J, with 14 bases in between. CDR3 residues: CASSLISPGSSYEQYF. CDR3 nucleotides: TGCGCCAGCAGCTTGATATCGCCCGGTAGCTCCTACGAGCAGTACTTC.

The V call is TRBV14, the J call TRBJ2-7; 7 bases fit TRBD2. This CDR3 has 15 residues. Trimming cost V 0 bases and J 7 bases; bases outside gene matches: 9. In germline, CDR1 is SGHDN, CDR2 FVKESK. The DNA of the CDR3 is TGTGCCAGCAGCCAAGATGGGGGGGAAGTACGTGAGCAGTACTTC. As protein: CASSQDGGEVREQYF.

The chain has TRBV29-1 and TRBJ2-7; 9 bases are a match to TRBD2. The CDR3 extends over 15 amino acids. V lost 0 bases, J lost 2 bases, and 5 bases stayed unmatched. From germline, CDR1 is SQVTM and CDR2 ANQGSEA. The CDR3 loop reads CSVEEVSGRTYEQYF. CDR3 sequence (DNA): TGCAGCGTTGAAGAGGTGAGCGGGAGGACCTACGAGCAGTACTTC.

This clone was picked up one time. J is TRBJ2-3 and V is TRBV5-6; no firm D call. The CDR3 contains 12 residues. Trimming removed 4 bases from V and 0 bases from J, with 3 bases in between. Germline CDR1 reads SGHDT; CDR2 reads YYEEEE. Written as DNA, the CDR3 is TGTGCCAGCAGCACCAGCACAGATACGCAGTATTTT. It yields the protein CASSTSTDTQYF.

This chain joins TRBV10-2 and TRBJ1-1; TRBD1 matches at 8 bases. Germline assignment: CDR1 WSHSY and CDR2 SAAADI. This CDR3 is built from 14 residues. The trim removed 6 bases at V and 0 bases at J, leaving 3 bases unmatched. CDR3 in DNA: TGCGCCAGCAGGGCGGGACAGGTGAACACTGAAGCTTTCTTT. Its translation: CASRAGQVNTEAFF.

CDR3 loop: CASSLVGMNTEAFF. The CDR3 DNA reads TGTGCCAGCAGCTTAGTAGGTATGAACACTGAAGCTTTCTTT. This chain connects TRBV7-3 to TRBJ1-1; no reliable D call. The V gene's germline CDR1 is SGHTA and CDR2 FQGTGA. This CDR3 is 14 amino acids long. V was shortened by 2 bases and J by 0 bases, with 7 bases between the two germline ends.

The J gene is TRBJ1-3, the V gene TRBV9, with D unclear. Germline-derived CDR1 and CDR2 are SGDLS and YYNGEE. V was clipped by 3 bases and J by 0 bases, with 7 bases between them. The CDR3 is 14 residues long. CDR3 sequence reads: CASSGRISGNTIYF. Written as DNA, the CDR3 is TGTGCCAGCAGCGGGCGGATCTCTGGAAACACCATATATTTT.

This sequence joins TRBV28 and TRBJ1-2; the match to TRBD1 covers 9 bases. Germline assignment: CDR1 MDHEN and CDR2 SYDVKM. V dropped 6 bases and J dropped 1; count of bases not matched to a gene: 9. CDR3 size: 16 residues. The CDR3 is CASRSPTGGYNYGYTF. The CDR3 coding sequence is TGTGCCAGCAGGTCCCCGACAGGGGGATATAACTATGGCTACACCTTC.

The rearrangement links TRBV5-5 to TRBJ1-5, with D unresolved. Looked up from germline, CDR1 is SGHKS and CDR2 is YYEKEE (reference sequence). This CDR3 is 13 amino acids long. Trimming left V 0 bases short and J 4 bases short, with 5 bases between. Here the CDR3 reads CASSLVRNQPQHF. In DNA form, the CDR3 reads TGTGCCAGCAGCTTGGTTCGGAATCAGCCCCAGCATTTT.

As to this clone: Other DNA sequences in the sample encode the same CDR3. This chain connects TRBV11-2 to TRBJ2-3; D gene uncertain. The CDR3 contains 13 residues. CDR1 and CDR2 from the germline V gene are SGHAT and FQNNGV. Trimming left V 3 bases short and J 1 base short, with 5 bases between. The CDR3 DNA reads as TGTGCCAGCAGCTTGCTTCGCACAGATACGCAGTATTTT. Translated, it gives CASSLLRTDTQYF.

This clone has only one observation. The rearrangement joins TRBV7-8 to TRBJ2-5; tentative D call: TRBD1 (6 bases). Germline CDR1 and CDR2: SGHVS and FQNEAQ. The CDR3 loop spans 16 amino acids. With 2 bases removed from V and 2 bases from J, the gap between germline ends came to 15 bases. The CDR3 loop is CASSLPGTNKQETQYF. CDR3 in DNA: TGTGCCAGCAGCTTACCTGGGACAAACAAACAAGAGACCCAGTACTTC.

This chain connects TRBV11-2 to TRBJ2-7; D gene uncertain. V was cut by 1 base and J by 2 bases, with 6 bases left in between. The CDR3 is 13 residues long. The germline gives CDR1 SGHAT, CDR2 FQNNGV. In DNA, the CDR3 is TGTGCCAGCAGCTTAGGACATGCCTACGAGCAGTACTTC. Amino acids: CASSLGHAYEQYF.